The clone carrying this TCR beta chain came up a few times. Its specificity is not known. Other DNA sequences within the sample encode an identical CDR3. The source of the sample is a study of regulatory dendritic cells for organ transplantation. Study results and caveats: Memory CD8+ clonal expansion seemed more limited with regulatory than mature dendritic cells. Among resting subsets, memory CD8+ cells contained the most alloreactive clonotypes. Naive T cells showed high diversity, memory cells less, memory CD8+ least.

FACS sorted CD4+ or CD8+ T cells into CD45RA+ naive and CD45RO+ memory. From germline, CDR1 is LGHNA and CDR2 YSLEER. The CDR3 contains 14 residues. V was trimmed by 4 bases and J by 1 base, leaving 10 bases between them. Assay used: immunoSEQ multiplex PCR; TCRdb lists only in-frame clones, some missing. Here the sample spans 29,000 or so clones, about 80% being singletons. J is TRBJ1-1 and V is TRBV4-3; D remains unclear. The sequencing input was memory CD4+ T cells from blood. Subset denoted: CD45RO+ memory T cells. This sequence originates from a human donor in good health. The CDR3 spells CASSRQVRNTEAFF. CDR3 DNA: TGCGCCAGCAGCCGCCAAGTCCGGAACACTGAAGCTTTCTTT.